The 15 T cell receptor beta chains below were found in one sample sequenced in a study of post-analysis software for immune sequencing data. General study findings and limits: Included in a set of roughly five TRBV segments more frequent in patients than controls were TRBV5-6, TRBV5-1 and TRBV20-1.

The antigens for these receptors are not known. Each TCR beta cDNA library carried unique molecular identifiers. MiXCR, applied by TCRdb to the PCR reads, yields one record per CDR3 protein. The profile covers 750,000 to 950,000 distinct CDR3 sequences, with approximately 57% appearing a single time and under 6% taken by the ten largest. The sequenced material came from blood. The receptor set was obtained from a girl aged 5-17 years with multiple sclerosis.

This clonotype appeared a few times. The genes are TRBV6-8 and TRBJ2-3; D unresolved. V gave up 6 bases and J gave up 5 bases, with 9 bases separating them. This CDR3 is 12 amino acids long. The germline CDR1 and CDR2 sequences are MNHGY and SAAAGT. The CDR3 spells CASSWFRDTQYF. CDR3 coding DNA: TGTGCCAGCAGCTGGTTCAGAGATACGCAGTATTTT.

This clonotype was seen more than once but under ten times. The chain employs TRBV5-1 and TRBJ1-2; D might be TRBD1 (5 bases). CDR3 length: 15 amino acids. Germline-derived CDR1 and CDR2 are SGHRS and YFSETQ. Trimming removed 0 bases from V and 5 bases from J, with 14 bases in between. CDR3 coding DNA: TGCGCCAGCAGCTTGGTAACAGGAGAGCAGTATGGCTACACCTTC. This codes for CASSLVTGEQYGYTF.

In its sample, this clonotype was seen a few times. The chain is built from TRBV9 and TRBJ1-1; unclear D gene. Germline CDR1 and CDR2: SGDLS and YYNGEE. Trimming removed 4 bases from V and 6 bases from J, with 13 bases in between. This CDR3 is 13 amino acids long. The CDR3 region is CASSPSGFPEAFF. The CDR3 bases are TGTGCCAGCAGCCCTTCGGGGTTCCCTGAAGCTTTCTTT.

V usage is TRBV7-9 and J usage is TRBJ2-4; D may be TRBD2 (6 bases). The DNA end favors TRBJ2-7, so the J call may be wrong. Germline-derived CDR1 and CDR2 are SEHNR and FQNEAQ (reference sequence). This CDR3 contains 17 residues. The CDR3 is CASSLVLRGGISYEQYF. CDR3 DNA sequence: TGTGCCAGCAGCTTAGTGCTGCGCGGAGGGATCAGTTACGAGCAGTACTTC.

CDR3 loop: CASSLVWKPNTEAFF. DNA of the CDR3: TGTGCCAGCAGCTTAGTATGGAAGCCTAACACTGAAGCTTTCTTT. The V and J genes are TRBV7-2 and TRBJ1-1; the D is unclear. The germline gives CDR1 SGHTA, CDR2 FQGNSA. The CDR3 runs 15 residues. The V end lost 1 base, the J end lost 2 bases, and 11 bases lay between the germline ends.

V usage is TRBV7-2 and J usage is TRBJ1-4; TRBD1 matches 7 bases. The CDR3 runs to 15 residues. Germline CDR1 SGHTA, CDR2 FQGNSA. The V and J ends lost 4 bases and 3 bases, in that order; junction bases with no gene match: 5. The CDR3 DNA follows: TGTGCCAGCAGCTCCGACAGGGCGGCTAATGAAAAACTGTTTTTT. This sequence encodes CASSSDRAANEKLFF.

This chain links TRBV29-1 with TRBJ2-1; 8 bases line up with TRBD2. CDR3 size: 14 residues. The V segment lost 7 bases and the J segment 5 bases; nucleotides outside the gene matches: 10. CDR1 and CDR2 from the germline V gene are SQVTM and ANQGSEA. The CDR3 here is CSARIGGANNEQFF. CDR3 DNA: TGCAGCGCTCGGATCGGGGGGGCCAACAATGAGCAGTTCTTC.

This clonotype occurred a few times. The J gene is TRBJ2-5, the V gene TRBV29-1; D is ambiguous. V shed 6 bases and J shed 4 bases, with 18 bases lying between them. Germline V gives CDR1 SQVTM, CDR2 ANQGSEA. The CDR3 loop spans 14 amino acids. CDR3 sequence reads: CSVFARPPGETQYF. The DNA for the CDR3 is TGCAGCGTATTCGCCAGGCCCCCAGGAGAGACCCAGTACTTC. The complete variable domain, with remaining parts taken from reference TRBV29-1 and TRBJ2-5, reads SAVISQKPSRDICQRGTSLTIQCQVDSQVTMMFWYRQQPGQSLTLIATANQGSEATYESGFVIDKFPISRPNLTFSTLTVSNMSPEDSSIYLCSVFARPPGETQYFGPGTRLLVL.

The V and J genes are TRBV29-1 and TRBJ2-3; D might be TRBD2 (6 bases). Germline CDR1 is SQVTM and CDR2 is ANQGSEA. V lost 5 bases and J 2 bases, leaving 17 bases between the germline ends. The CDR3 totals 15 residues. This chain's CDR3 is CSVRLGTLSTDTQYF. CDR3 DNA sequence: TGCAGCGTTCGACTCGGGACTCTATCCACAGATACGCAGTATTTT.

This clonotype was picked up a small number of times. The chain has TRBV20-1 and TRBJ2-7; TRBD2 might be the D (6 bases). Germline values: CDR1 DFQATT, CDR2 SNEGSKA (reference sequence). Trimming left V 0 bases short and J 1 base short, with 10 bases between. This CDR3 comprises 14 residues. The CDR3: CSAREGGESYEQYF. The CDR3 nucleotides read TGCAGTGCTAGAGAAGGCGGGGAATCCTACGAGCAGTACTTC.

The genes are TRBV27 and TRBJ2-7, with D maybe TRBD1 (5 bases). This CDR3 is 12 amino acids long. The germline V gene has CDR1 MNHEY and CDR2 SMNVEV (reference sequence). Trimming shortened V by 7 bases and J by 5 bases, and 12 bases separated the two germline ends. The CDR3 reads CASTDRFHEQYF. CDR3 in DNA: TGTGCCAGCACCGACAGATTCCACGAGCAGTACTTC.

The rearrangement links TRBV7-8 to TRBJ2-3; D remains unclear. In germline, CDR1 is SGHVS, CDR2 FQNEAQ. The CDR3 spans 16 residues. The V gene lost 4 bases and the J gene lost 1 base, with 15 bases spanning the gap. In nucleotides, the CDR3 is TGTGCCAGCAGCTCCGGTTACCGAACTGGCACAGATACGCAGTATTTT. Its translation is CASSSGYRTGTDTQYF.

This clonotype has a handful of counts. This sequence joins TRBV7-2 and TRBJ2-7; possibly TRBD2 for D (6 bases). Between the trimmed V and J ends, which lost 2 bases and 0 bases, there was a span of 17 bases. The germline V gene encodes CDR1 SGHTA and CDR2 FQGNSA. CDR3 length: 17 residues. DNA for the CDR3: TGTGCCAGCAGCTTAAATCTCCGGGGGTCCGTCTCCTACGAGCAGTACTTC. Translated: CASSLNLRGSVSYEQYF.

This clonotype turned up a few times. The CDR3 DNA sequence: TGCAGTGCCCCTGCGATCGGTCCGGGGGAGACCCAGTACTTC. Its translation is CSAPAIGPGETQYF. The genes are TRBV20-1 and TRBJ2-7; perhaps TRBD2 as D (5 bases). The DNA end is a closer match to TRBJ2-5, so the J assignment may be wrong. The CDR3 runs 14 residues. The germline CDR1 and CDR2 sequences are DFQATT and SNEGSKA (reference sequence).

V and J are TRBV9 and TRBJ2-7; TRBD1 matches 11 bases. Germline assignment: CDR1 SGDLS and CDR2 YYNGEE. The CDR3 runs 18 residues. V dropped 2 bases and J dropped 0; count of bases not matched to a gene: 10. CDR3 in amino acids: CASSVDASGTGGSYEQYF. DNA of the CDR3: TGTGCCAGCAGCGTTGACGCCTCTGGGACAGGGGGCTCCTACGAGCAGTACTTC.